This TCR beta chain was captured by sequencing in a study of CD8 T cells in ankylosing spondylitis. Study conclusions and caveats: Disease-linked clones reportedly showed significant enrichment in matched ankylosing spondylitis synovial fluid. Clones linked to disease, bearing a CD8+ phenotype, were relatively rare in peripheral blood. Apparently characteristic of ankylosing spondylitis blood was a TCR beta motif (about eight highly homologous variants).

Each CDR3 protein is one row after TCRdb ran MiXCR on the 5' RACE reads. The table shows about 500,000 distinct CDR3 sequences, with roughly 5.3% occurring only once. This clonotype was seen at least ten times. Its specificity is unknown. CDR1 DFQATT and CDR2 SNEGSKA come from the germline V gene (reference sequence). Trimming cost V 6 bases and J 7 bases, with 18 bases left between them. CDR3 length equals 13 residues. V and J are TRBV20-1 and TRBJ1-1; D may be TRBD1 (5 bases). The sequenced material came from blood, either unsorted or a sorted T cell fraction (not recorded which). The source is a male donor with ankylosing spondylitis. CDR3 loop: CSATGRVFFEAFF. The CDR3 DNA reads as TGCAGTGCCACGGGACGGGTCTTTTTTGAAGCTTTCTTT.